This section outlines one T cell receptor (beta chain) sequence together with its context. The antigen remains unidentified. These data are taken from a study of memory CD4+ T cells and cytomegalovirus serostatus. Study-level results: Each of 65 to 70 CMV-associated TCRbeta sequences occurred in one to five individuals.

Data came from immunoSEQ multiplex PCR; TCRdb stores just in-frame clones and leaves some out. The repertoire holds about 50,000 clones, around 80% seen once, with roughly 0.4% in the top ten. The CDR3 contains 14 residues. Trimming removed 5 bases at V and 4 bases at J, with 15 bases between. CDR1 is SGHRS and CDR2 is YFSETQ in the germline V gene. The sort gate was single viable CD3+CD4+CD8-CD45RO+ cells for memory CD4+ T cells. The specimen was memory CD4+ T cells from blood. The rearrangement uses TRBV5-1 and TRBJ1-2; perhaps TRBD1 as D (6 bases). This clonotype originated in an adult in good health and CMV-seronegative. This CDR3 is CASSIGGGGYGYTF. The CDR3 DNA reads as TGCGCCAGCAGTATTGGAGGGGGTGGCTATGGCTACACCTTC. The complete variable domain, with remaining parts taken from reference TRBV5-1 and TRBJ1-2, reads KAGVTQTPRYLIKTRGQQVTLSCSPISGHRSVSWYQQTPGQGLQFLFEYFSETQRNKGNFPGRFSGRQFSNSRSEMNVSTLELGDSALYLCASSIGGGGYGYTFGSGTRLTVV.